This T cell receptor beta chain was obtained from a study of CD8 T cells in Susac syndrome (dated by TCRdb to between 2018 and 2020). Notes on the research overall: Whether CD8+ T cell activation and differentiation in Susac syndrome was antigen driven was tested using repertoire sequencing. The clonality of the CD8+ T cell repertoire was compared across some eleven healthy donors, 14 Susac syndrome patients and about 15 multiple sclerosis patients.

High-throughput TCR beta sequencing profiled peripheral blood CD8+ and CD4+ T cells from healthy donors, Susac syndrome patients and multiple sclerosis patients. Treatment-naive patients with stable or active relapsing-remitting disease fulfilling revised McDonald criteria were used as multiple sclerosis controls. Bulk CD8+ and CD4+ T cells were purified by magnetic negative isolation, whereas CD8+ TEMRA cells were enriched by FACS. Blood was collected in EDTA tubes and processed within 24 hours, with PBMCs isolated through density gradient centrifugation. PBMCs intended for TCR sequencing were frozen in liquid nitrogen and were later thawed in a 37 degrees C water bath. The sorted or isolated CD4+, CD8+ and CD8+ TEMRA cells reached a purity of at least 90%. Broad study findings and their caveats: The number of individuals in the TCR sequencing and HLA analysis was recognized as being relatively small.

Looking up the germline V gene yields CDR1 MDHEN and CDR2 SYDVKM. At the junction V is shortened by 3 bases and J by 4 bases; bases outside the gene matches: 7. The CDR3 goes from the cysteine to the phenylalanine over 16 residues. Solely the CDR3 DNA is kept, with 48 bases framed from the first base. RNA was extracted with the RNeasy kit and 0.5 to 1 ug was reverse transcribed using random hexamers. TCR beta CDR3 regions were amplified with the immunoSEQ multiplex PCR assay covering 54 Vbeta and 13 Jbeta segments. PCR amplification bias was corrected by using a synthetic template baseline for primer optimization and computational correction. As for the original processing: Only productive sequences were kept, with reads annotated to V, D and J genes according to IMGT and analyzed in immunoSEQ Analyzer. To calculate clonality, Shannon entropy was normalized by log2 of the number of productive unique sequences and then subtracted from one. Public and private clones were assessed among the 100 most prevalent clones of each patient and control. Susac-specific clones were defined as absent from healthy and MS cohorts, approximately 1,000 published viral clones and other ImmuneACCESS disease sequences. TCRdb reprocessing: public reads trimmed at Q25 with fastp, clones called with MiXCR, in-frame beta chains kept. For every CDR3 protein sequence, its rows merge into one entry that carries the most common genes and DNA. What appears here as the V and J calls and clone size reflects TCRdb's work, not the paper's. The table for this sample lists almost 450,000 distinct CDR3 sequences; 75% to 90% of them were counted only once. 0.09% to 0.15% of the sample comes from the top ten.

With respect to this clonotype: This clone's antigen is unknown. One base away there is no much larger clone; base qualities are not given.

This receptor was taken from a human donor with multiple sclerosis. Sequences were obtained from CD8+ T cells from PBMCs. Rearrangement joined TRBV28 to TRBJ2-2; 8 central bases correspond to TRBD1. The CDR3 region: CASSLGTGVSTGELFF. The sequence in DNA is TGTGCCAGCAGTTTGGGGACAGGAGTAAGCACCGGGGAGCTGTTTTTT.